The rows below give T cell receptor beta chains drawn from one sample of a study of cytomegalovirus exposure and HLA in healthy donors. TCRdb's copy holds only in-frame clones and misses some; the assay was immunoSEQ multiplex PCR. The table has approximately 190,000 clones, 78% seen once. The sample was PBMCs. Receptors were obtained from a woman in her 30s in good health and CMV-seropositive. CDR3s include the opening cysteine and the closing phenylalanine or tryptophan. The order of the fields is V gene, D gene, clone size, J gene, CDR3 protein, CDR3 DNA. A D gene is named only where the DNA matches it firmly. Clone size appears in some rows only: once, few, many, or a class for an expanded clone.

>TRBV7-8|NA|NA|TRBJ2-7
CASSLGFGVGDSYEQYF
TGTGCCAGCAGCTTAGGTTTCGGGGTCGGTGACTCCTACGAGCAGTACTTC
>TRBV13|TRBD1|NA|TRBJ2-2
CASSPRTGGDTGELFF
TGTGCCAGCAGTCCACGGACAGGGGGGGACACCGGGGAGCTGTTTTTT
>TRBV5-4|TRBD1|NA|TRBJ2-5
CAAQDRASETQYF
TGTGCCGCACAGGACAGGGCGTCCGAGACCCAGTACTTC
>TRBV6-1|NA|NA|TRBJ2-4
CASSAAGAVIQYF
TGTGCCAGCAGTGCTGCGGGGGCGGTCATTCAGTACTTC
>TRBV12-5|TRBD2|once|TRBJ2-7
CASGRDYSYEQYF
TGTGCTAGTGGCCGGGACTACTCCTACGAGCAGTACTTC
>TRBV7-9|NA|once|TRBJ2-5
CAGDLQETQYF
TGTGCAGGGGACTTGCAAGAGACCCAGTACTTC
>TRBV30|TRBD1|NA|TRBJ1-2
CAWSTGVLWYGYTF
TGTGCCTGGTCGACAGGGGTTTTGTGGTATGGCTACACCTTC
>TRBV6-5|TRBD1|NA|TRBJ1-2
CASSYLTGLGYTF
TGTGCCAGCAGTTATTTGACAGGGCTTGGCTACACCTTC
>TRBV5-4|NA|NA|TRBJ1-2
CASSFGEGHGYTF
TGTGCCAGCAGCTTCGGGGAGGGGCATGGCTACACCTTC
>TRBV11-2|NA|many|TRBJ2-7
CASSLVLESYEQYF
TGTGCCAGCAGCTTAGTTTTGGAGTCCTACGAGCAGTACTTC
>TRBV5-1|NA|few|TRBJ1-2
CASSDEDFYGYTF
TGCGCCAGCAGTGACGAGGACTTCTATGGCTACACCTTC
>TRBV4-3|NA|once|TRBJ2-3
CASSTRIHTDTQYF
TGCGCCAGCAGCACGCGGATACACACAGATACGCAGTATTTT
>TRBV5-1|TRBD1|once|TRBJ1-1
CASSLGQENTEAFF
TGCGCCAGCAGCTTAGGACAGGAGAACACTGAAGCTTTCTTT
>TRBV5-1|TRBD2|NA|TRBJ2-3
CASSFYRTSGKSTDTQYF
TGCGCCAGCAGCTTTTACCGGACTAGCGGAAAGAGCACAGATACGCAGTATTTT
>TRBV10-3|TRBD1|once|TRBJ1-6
CAISEFDRGNSPLHF
TGTGCCATCAGTGAGTTCGACAGGGGGAATTCACCCCTCCACTTT
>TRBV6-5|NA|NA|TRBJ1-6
CASSYSGGPRTGALHF
TGTGCCAGCAGTTACAGTGGGGGCCCTAGAACGGGTGCCCTCCACTTT
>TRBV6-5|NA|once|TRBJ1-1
CASSYERGGNTEAFF
TGTGCCAGCAGTTACGAAAGGGGGGGGAACACTGAAGCTTTCTTT
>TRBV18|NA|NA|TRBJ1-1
CASSPIKNTEAFF
TGTGCCAGCTCACCAATCAAGAACACTGAAGCTTTCTTT
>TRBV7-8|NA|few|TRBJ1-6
CASSPRRGTVVGYSPLHF
TGTGCCAGCAGCCCCCGGCGCGGAACCGTTGTTGGGTATTCACCCCTCCACTTT
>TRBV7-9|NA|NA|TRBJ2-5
CASSPPMAGETQYF
TGTGCCAGCAGCCCTCCCATGGCGGGGGAGACCCAGTACTTC
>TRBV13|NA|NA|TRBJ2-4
CASSSKDRLAKNIQYF
TGTGCCAGCAGCTCCAAAGACAGACTAGCCAAAAACATTCAGTACTTC
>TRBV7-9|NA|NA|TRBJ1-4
CASSLGGGWGVGNEKLFF
TGTGCCAGCAGCCTAGGAGGTGGCTGGGGGGTCGGTAATGAAAAACTGTTTTTT
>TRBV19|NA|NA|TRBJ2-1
CASSSWGGRSSYNEQFF
TGTGCCAGTAGCTCGTGGGGGGGCCGGAGCTCCTACAATGAGCAGTTCTTC
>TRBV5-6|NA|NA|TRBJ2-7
CASSFGAGFYEQYF
TGTGCCAGCAGCTTCGGAGCAGGGTTCTACGAGCAGTACTTC